The 8 T cell receptor beta chains reported below all come from one sample, sequenced in a study of T cell repertoires in cytomegalovirus infection. Antigens of these TCRs are unknown. TCRdb recomputed calls from the reads with MiXCR, one row per CDR3 protein. The data contain around 800,000 distinct CDR3 sequences, approximately 32% of them singletons. Here the sequenced sample was cultured CD8+ T cells from PBMCs, taken from culture after CMV antigen stimulation. Receptors were obtained from a human donor in good health (CMV status not recorded). Some clones in this sample may be carry-over from other donors' samples.

The chain combines TRBV2 with TRBJ2-5, with TRBD2 as a possible D gene (5 bases). The CDR3 runs 17 residues. Germline CDR1 SNHLY, CDR2 FYNNEI. V lost 4 bases, J lost 0 bases, and 18 bases lay in between. CDR3 region: CASSGYLRDAYQETQYF. The DNA of the CDR3 is TGTGCCAGCAGTGGCTATCTCCGGGATGCGTACCAAGAGACCCAGTACTTC.

This clonotype has a count of ten or more. The chain is built from TRBV7-2 and TRBJ1-2; 8 bases line up with TRBD1. The CDR3 loop spans 15 amino acids. CDR1 SGHTA and CDR2 FQGNSA come from the germline V gene. After removal of 1 base from V and 3 bases from J, the junction contained 4 bases not matched to a gene. In nucleotides, the CDR3 is TGTGCCAGCAGCTTAGTCCAGGGGGCCTACTATGGCTACACCTTC. Translating it yields CASSLVQGAYYGYTF.

The chain couples TRBV7-3 to TRBJ2-3; 11 bases align to TRBD1. The CDR3 sequence is 16 residues long. The germline gives CDR1 SGHTA, CDR2 FQGTGA. With V trimmed by 4 bases and J by 4 bases, 7 bases remained unmatched. The CDR3 loop is CASSWRTGGEPDTQYF. The CDR3 DNA reads TGTGCCAGCAGCTGGCGGACAGGGGGCGAGCCAGATACGCAGTATTTT. Using reference TRBV7-3 and TRBJ2-3 for the parts outside the CDR3, the full variable domain is GAGVSQTPSNKVTEKGKYVELRCDPISGHTALYWYRQSLGQGPEFLIYFQGTGAADDSGLPNDRFFAVRPEGSVSTLKIQRTERGDSAVYLCASSWRTGGEPDTQYFGPGTRLTVL.

The gene calls are TRBV6-1 and TRBJ2-5; 10 nucleotides align to TRBD2. The junction had 13 bases not matched to a gene; V was cut back by 2 bases and J by 4 bases. CDR1 and CDR2 from the germline V gene are MNHNS and SASEGT. The CDR3 length is 18 residues. As DNA, the CDR3 is TGTGCCAGCAGTGAACAGGCTAGCGGGGGACTCAACCGAGAGACCCAGTACTTC. The encoded protein is CASSEQASGGLNRETQYF.

A note on this clonotype: This clone may be a read error of a much larger clone one base away. The chain links TRBV7-8 to TRBJ2-3; weak D call: TRBD2 (5 bases). Germline V lookup: CDR1 SGHVS, CDR2 FQNEAQ. The CDR3 loop spans 15 amino acids. Trimming took 1 base from V and 6 from J, leaving 14 bases between them. CDR3 bases: TGTGCCAGCAGCTTAGGGCTAGCTTGGCTGGATACGCAGTATTTT. Its translation: CASSLGLAWLDTQYF.

The rearrangement links TRBV7-8 to TRBJ2-7, with 7 bases aligning to TRBD1. Per the germline V gene, CDR1 is SGHVS and CDR2 is FQNEAQ. V trimming: 3 bases; J trimming: 7 bases; junction bases outside the gene matches: 18. This CDR3 is 17 amino acids long. Here the CDR3 reads CASSFLVETGFLGEQYF. The CDR3 DNA reads TGTGCCAGCAGCTTTTTAGTAGAGACAGGGTTCCTGGGTGAGCAGTACTTC.

The rearrangement joins TRBV19 to TRBJ1-1; 10 nucleotides align to TRBD1. Germline CDR1 LNHDA, CDR2 SQIVND (reference sequence). Germline trimming cut 8 bases from V and 4 bases from J; bases unmatched to any gene: 13. The CDR3 is 16 residues long. CDR3 sequence (DNA): TGTGCCAGTTGGGGACAGGGGCTCCTCCTTGGCACTGAAGCTTTCTTT. This sequence encodes CASWGQGLLLGTEAFF.

This clonotype came up many times. This sequence joins TRBV7-6 and TRBJ2-2, with 8 bases identical to TRBD2. The CDR3 runs to 16 residues. Germline CDR1 and CDR2: SGHVS and FNYEAQ. V lost 1 base to trimming and J lost 7 bases; unmatched junction nucleotides: 8. This CDR3 is CASSLEAGATRGELFF. DNA for the CDR3: TGTGCCAGCAGCTTAGAAGCGGGGGCGACCCGCGGGGAGCTGTTTTTT.